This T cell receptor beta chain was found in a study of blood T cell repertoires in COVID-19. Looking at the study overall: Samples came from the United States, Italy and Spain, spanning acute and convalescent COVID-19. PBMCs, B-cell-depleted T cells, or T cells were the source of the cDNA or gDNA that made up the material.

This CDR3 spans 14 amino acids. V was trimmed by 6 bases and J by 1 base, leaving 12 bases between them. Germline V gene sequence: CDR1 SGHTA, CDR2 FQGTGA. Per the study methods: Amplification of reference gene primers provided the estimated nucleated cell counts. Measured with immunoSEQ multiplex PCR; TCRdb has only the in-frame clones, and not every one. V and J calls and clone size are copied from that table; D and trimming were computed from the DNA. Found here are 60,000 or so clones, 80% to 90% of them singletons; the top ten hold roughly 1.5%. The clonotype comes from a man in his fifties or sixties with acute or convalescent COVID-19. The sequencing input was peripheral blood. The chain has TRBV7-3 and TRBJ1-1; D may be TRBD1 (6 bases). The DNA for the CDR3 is TGTGCCAGCAGTAAAGGGGGAAAGAACACTGAAGCTTTCTTT. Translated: CASSKGGKNTEAFF.